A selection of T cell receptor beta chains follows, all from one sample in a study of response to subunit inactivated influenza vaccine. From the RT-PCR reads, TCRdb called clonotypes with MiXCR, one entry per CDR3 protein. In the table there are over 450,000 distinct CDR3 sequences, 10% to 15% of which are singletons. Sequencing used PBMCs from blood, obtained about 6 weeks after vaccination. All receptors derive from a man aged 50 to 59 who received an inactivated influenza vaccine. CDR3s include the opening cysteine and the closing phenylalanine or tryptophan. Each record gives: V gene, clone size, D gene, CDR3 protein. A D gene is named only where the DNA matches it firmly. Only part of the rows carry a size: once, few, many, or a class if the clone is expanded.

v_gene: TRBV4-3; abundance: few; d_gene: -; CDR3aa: CASSQGRLLTSTDTQYF
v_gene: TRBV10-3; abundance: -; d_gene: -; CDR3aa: CAISELKGANYEQYF
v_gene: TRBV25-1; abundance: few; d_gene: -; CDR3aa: CASSGSLGNQPQHF
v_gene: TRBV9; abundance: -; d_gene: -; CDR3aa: CASSPVVHTQYF
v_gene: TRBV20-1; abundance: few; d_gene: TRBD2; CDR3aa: CSASGGAGTTDTQYF
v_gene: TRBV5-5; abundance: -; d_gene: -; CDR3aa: CASSPSRAPPAGEQYF
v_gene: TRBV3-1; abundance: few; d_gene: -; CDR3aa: CASSQDYRSTEAFF
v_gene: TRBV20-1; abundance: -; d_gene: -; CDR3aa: CSANRGSEQFF
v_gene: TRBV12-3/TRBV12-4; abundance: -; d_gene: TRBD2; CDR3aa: CASSVTSVRVNTQYF
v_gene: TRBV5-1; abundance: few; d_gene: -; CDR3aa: CASSSGHPGPETQYF
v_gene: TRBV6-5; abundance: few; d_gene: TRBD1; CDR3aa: CASSSATLRGWLSGYTF
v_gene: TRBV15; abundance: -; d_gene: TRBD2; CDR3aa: CATSSRLAGGDEQFF
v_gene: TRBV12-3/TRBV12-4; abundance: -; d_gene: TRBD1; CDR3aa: CASSPNRGYGYGYTF
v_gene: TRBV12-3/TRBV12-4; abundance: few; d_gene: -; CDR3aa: CASRERWGPPGNTIYF
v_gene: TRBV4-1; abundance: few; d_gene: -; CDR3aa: CASSRARGRNSYNEQFF
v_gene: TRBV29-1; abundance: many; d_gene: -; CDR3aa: CSVEDWDAGRETQYF
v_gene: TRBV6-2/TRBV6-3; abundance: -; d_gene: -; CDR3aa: CASSYFNGNEQFF
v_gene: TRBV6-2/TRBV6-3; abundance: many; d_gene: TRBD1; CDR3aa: CASRETGGRAYEQYF
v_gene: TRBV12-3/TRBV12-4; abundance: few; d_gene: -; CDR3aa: CASQRKAINEKLFF
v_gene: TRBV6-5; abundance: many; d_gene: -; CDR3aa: CASSYNPGESYEQYF
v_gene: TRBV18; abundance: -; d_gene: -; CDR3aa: CASSPPRKLASNTGELFF
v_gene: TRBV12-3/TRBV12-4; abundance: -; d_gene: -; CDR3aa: CASSSHSYRDKNRLEAFF
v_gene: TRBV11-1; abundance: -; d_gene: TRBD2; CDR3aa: CASRERGGSNEQFF
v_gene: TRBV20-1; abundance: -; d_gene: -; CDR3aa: CSVGYRDMNTEAFF
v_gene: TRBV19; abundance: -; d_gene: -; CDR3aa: CASSPSPLTPGRNTEAFF
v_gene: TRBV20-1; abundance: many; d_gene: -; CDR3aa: CSARVPDLYGYTF
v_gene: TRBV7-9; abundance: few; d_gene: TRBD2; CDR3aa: CASSASGEGFGQYF
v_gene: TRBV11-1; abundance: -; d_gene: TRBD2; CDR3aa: CASSPLRGELGGEGTQYF
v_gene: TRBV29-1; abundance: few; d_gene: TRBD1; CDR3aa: CSALDRVMNTEAFF
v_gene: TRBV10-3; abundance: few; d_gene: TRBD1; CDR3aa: CAISEGQGAYTEAFF
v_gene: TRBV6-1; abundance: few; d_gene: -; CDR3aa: CASRTTGHYGYTF
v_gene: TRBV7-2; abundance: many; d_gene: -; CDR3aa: CASSLRSYNEQFF
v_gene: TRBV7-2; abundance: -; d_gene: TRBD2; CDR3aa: CASSWITASGPYNEQFF
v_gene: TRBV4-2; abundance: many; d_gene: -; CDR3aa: CASSQDEVGSPLHF
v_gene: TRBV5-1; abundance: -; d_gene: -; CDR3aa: CASSWRTENTGELFF
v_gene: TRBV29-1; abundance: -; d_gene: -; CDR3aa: CSVELMMAGVNTEAFF
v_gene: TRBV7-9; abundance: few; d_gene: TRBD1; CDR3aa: CASRPGTGNTEAFF
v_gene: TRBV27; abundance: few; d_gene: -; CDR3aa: CASSLRSGGTDTQYF
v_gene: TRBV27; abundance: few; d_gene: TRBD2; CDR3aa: CASSPLAGVYEQYF
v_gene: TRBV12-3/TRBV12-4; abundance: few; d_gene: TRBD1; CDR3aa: CASSSTQGDRAMNTEAFF
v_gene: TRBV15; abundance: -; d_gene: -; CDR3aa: CATSSHTRYTEAFF
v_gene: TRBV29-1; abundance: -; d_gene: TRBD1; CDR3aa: CSVGVGTGQETQYF
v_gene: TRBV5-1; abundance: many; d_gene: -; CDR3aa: CASSSTVYEQYF
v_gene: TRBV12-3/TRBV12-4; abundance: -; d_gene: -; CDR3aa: CASSLVRGTYEQYF
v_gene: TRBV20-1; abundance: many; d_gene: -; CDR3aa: CSARDPQLYEQYF
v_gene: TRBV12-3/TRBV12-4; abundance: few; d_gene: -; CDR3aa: CATTGGTSTEAFF
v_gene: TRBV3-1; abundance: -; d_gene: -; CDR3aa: CASSQVSLGNEQFF
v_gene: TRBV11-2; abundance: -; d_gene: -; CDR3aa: CASSSNRNTEAFF
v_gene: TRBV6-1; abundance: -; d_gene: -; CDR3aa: CASSEIQGENSPLHF
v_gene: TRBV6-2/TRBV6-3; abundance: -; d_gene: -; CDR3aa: CASSYSEVYNEQFF
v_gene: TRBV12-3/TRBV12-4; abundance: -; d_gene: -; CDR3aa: CASSLLGANGAFF
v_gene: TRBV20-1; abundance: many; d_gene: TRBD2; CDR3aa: CSASGLAEGQETQYF
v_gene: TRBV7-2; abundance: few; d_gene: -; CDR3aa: CASSLVSGTIIEQYF
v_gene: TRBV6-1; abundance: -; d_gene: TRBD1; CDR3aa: CASRDRDRGYTEAFF
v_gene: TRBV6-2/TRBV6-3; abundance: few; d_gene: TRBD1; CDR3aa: CASSRGRTGTDGYTF
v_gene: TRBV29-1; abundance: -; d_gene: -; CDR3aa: CSVGKGGYGYTF
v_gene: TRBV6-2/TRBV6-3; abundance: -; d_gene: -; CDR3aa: CASSRAGSGYEQFF
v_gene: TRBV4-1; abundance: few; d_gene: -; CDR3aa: CASSPTGPYEQYF
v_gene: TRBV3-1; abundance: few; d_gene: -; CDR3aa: CASSQAGRREKLFF
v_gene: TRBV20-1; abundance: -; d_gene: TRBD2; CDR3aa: CSGKGLAGRLDHNEQFF